What follows are 22 T cell receptor beta chains derived from one specimen sequenced in a study of T cell responses to AZD1222 COVID-19 vaccine (dated by TCRdb to the early 2020s). Per the publication, the time point label means: about 28 days (+/-7) after the second vaccine dose. The library came from the immunoSEQ multiplex PCR assay. The table comes from immuneACCESS by way of TCRdb, which keeps in-frame sequences with V and J called. Part of the clones is missing from these tables; in studies checked, under half for an unresolved V gene and the rest for unknown reasons. The table for this sample lists 35,000 to 50,000 clones; approximately 88% of them were counted only once. The ten most abundant clones make up around 25% of the sample. The material was peripheral blood, obtained 28 days after the second AZD1222 dose. The receptor set was obtained from an adult who received the AZD1222 COVID-19 vaccine.

This clone was seen only once. The gene calls are TRBV7-9 and TRBJ1-2, with D hard to call. Germline CDR1 is SEHNR and CDR2 is FQNEAQ (reference sequence). The V gene lost 1 base and the J gene lost 1 base, with 4 bases spanning the gap. The CDR3 runs 13 residues. Here the CDR3 DNA reads TGTGCCAGCAGCTTAGACAGTAACTATGGCTACACCTTC. Protein product: CASSLDSNYGYTF.

The chain links TRBV15 to TRBJ2-1; TRBD1 matches 12 bases. V was pared by 0 bases and J by 8 bases, with 14 bases of the junction left unmatched. The CDR3 spans 19 residues. The germline V gene has CDR1 LNHNV and CDR2 YYDKDF (reference sequence). As DNA, the CDR3 is TGTGCCACCAGCAGAGATCGTGGAGGGGGACAGGGGGCAAGGGATGAGCAGTTCTTC. This codes for CATSRDRGGGQGARDEQFF.

This clone was seen only a few times. This chain connects TRBV1 to TRBJ2-1; the table's TRBD2 call for D was not verified on the DNA. TRBV1 is a pseudogene locus. CDR3 size: 15 residues. CDR3 sequence (DNA): TGCACCAGCAGCCAAGTTCGAGCGGACTTGGATGAGCAGTTCTTC. It yields the protein CTSSQVRADLDEQFF.

This clone was counted between two and nine times. The rearrangement links TRBV2 to TRBJ1-2; D gene unclear. Trimming removed 6 bases from V and 4 bases from J, with 15 bases in between. The CDR3 spans 14 residues. Germline lookup yields CDR1 SNHLY and CDR2 FYNNEI. The CDR3 DNA is TGTGCCAGCAGGAACGACGGAAGAGTCTATGGCTACACCTTC. Amino acid sequence: CASRNDGRVYGYTF. Combining the CDR3 with reference TRBV2 and TRBJ1-2 gives the whole variable domain EPEVTQTPSHQVTQMGQEVILRCVPISNHLYFYWYRQILGQKVEFLVSFYNNEISEKSEIFDDQFSVERPDGSNFTLKIRSTKLEDSAMYFCASRNDGRVYGYTFGSGTRLTVV.

The CDR3 sequence is CASSRGGKQYF. In DNA form, the CDR3 reads TGTGCCAGCAGTCGCGGTGGGAAGCAGTACTTC. The rearrangement links TRBV27 to TRBJ2-7; D is undetermined. From germline, CDR1 is MNHEY and CDR2 SMNVEV (reference sequence). The V gene lost 5 bases and the J gene lost 8 bases, with 10 bases spanning the gap. The CDR3 contains 11 residues.

The chain links TRBV5-5 to TRBJ1-5; a possible D gene is TRBD1 (5 bases). Trimming left V 4 bases short and J 6 bases short, with 17 bases between. Looked up from germline, CDR1 is SGHKS and CDR2 is YYEKEE (reference sequence). The CDR3 contains 15 residues. This CDR3 is CASSMSSSGGQPQHF. CDR3 DNA sequence: TGTGCCAGCAGCATGAGCAGTTCCGGGGGTCAGCCCCAGCATTTT.

The chain recombines TRBV5-1 with TRBJ2-3, with 12 bases fitting TRBD2. Germline lookup yields CDR1 SGHRS and CDR2 YFSETQ. Trimming removed 5 bases from V and 1 base from J; junction bases left unmatched: 8. The CDR3 is 17 residues long. DNA for the CDR3: TGCGCCAGCAGTCCGCTTACTAGCGGGGGGCGCACAGATACGCAGTATTTT. This translates into CASSPLTSGGRTDTQYF.

This chain links TRBV6-5 with TRBJ1-6, with 10 bases fitting TRBD1. The length of the CDR3 is 16 residues. With V trimmed by 0 bases and J by 6 bases, 2 bases remained unmatched. The germline gives CDR1 MNHEY, CDR2 SVGAGI. The DNA of the CDR3 is TGTGCCAGCAGTTACTCAGGGACAGGGGTTAATTCACCCCTCCACTTT. Amino acids: CASSYSGTGVNSPLHF.

V usage is TRBV5-1 and J usage is TRBJ2-7, with 11 bases matching TRBD1. The CDR3 runs 16 residues. V was clipped by 4 bases and J by 7 bases; unmatched bases: 13. Germline values: CDR1 SGHRS, CDR2 YFSETQ. CDR3 region: CASSRTGQGAPIEQYF. Written as DNA, the CDR3 is TGCGCCAGCAGCCGTACCGGACAGGGGGCGCCGATTGAGCAGTACTTC. The full variable domain, in which reference TRBV5-1 and TRBJ2-7 provide the parts outside the CDR3, is KAGVTQTPRYLIKTRGQQVTLSCSPISGHRSVSWYQQTPGQGLQFLFEYFSETQRNKGNFPGRFSGRQFSNSRSEMNVSTLELGDSALYLCASSRTGQGAPIEQYFGPGTRLTVT.

The chain joins TRBV18 to TRBJ1-3; 9 bases match TRBD1. Germline V lookup: CDR1 KGHSH, CDR2 LQKENI. J was trimmed by 1 base and V by 3 bases; bases with no gene match: 4. The CDR3 has 16 residues. CDR3 sequence: CASSPRDRASGNTIYF. In DNA, the CDR3 is TGTGCCAGCTCACCCCGGGACAGGGCATCTGGAAACACCATATATTTT. The full variable domain, completed using reference TRBV18 and TRBJ1-3, is NAGVMQNPRHLVRRRGQEARLRCSPMKGHSHVYWYRQLPEEGLKFMVYLQKENIIDESGMPKERFSAEFPKEGPSILRIQQVVRGDSAAYFCASSPRDRASGNTIYFGEGSWLTVV.

The chain has TRBV6-5 and TRBJ2-1; D unresolved. The CDR3 covers 16 residues. Trimming took off 0 bases at V and 0 bases at J, with 9 bases between the two ends. Germline assignment: CDR1 MNHEY and CDR2 SVGAGI. CDR3: CASSYSVADSYNEQFF. For the CDR3, the DNA is TGTGCCAGCAGTTACTCAGTGGCAGACTCCTACAATGAGCAGTTCTTC.

The chain carries TRBV6-1 and TRBJ2-1; D gene unclear. CDR1 and CDR2 from the germline V gene are MNHNS and SASEGT. With 2 bases removed from V and 9 bases from J, the gap between germline ends came to 8 bases. The CDR3 is 12 residues long. CDR3: CASSEYEFEQFF. In nucleotides, the CDR3 is TGTGCCAGCAGTGAATATGAGTTTGAGCAGTTCTTC.

For the CDR3, the DNA is TGTGCCAGCAGCGTAGGAGGCGTCGGCGCCGGGGAGCTGTTTTTT. Translating it yields CASSVGGVGAGELFF. This chain uses TRBV9 with TRBJ2-2; D unclear. Germline CDR1 SGDLS, CDR2 YYNGEE. The CDR3 runs 15 residues. The V end was cut by 0 bases, the J end by 6 bases, with 12 bases between.

The CDR3 loop is CASSLDRAAEAFF. CDR3 coding DNA: TGTGCCAGCAGCTTGGACAGGGCGGCTGAAGCTTTCTTT. The chain uses TRBV7-8 and TRBJ1-1; 8 bases are a match to TRBD1. Germline CDR1 is SGHVS and CDR2 is FQNEAQ. J was trimmed by 6 bases and V by 3 bases; bases with no gene match: 3. This CDR3 is 13 amino acids long.

The chain carries TRBV12-1 and TRBJ1-5. TRBV12-1 is noted as a pseudogene. This CDR3 is built from 16 residues. The CDR3 loop is CASSFPGTDSNQPQHF. CDR3 sequence (DNA): TGTGCCAGCAGCTTTCCGGGGACGGATAGCAATCAGCCCCAGCATTTT.

This clone occurred a few times. The V and J genes are TRBV2 and TRBJ2-7, with 8 bases matching TRBD2. CDR1 and CDR2 from the germline V gene are SNHLY and FYNNEI. V lost 4 bases, J lost 5 bases, and 10 bases stayed unmatched. The CDR3 has 15 residues. Here the CDR3 reads CASSVSAGAFDEQYF. The CDR3 region has the DNA TGTGCCAGCAGTGTGTCAGCGGGAGCCTTCGACGAGCAGTACTTC. The full variable domain, its missing parts supplied by reference TRBV2 and TRBJ2-7, is EPEVTQTPSHQVTQMGQEVILRCVPISNHLYFYWYRQILGQKVEFLVSFYNNEISEKSEIFDDQFSVERPDGSNFTLKIRSTKLEDSAMYFCASSVSAGAFDEQYFGPGTRLTVT.

The chain carries TRBV29-1 and TRBJ2-7; D may be TRBD1 (6 bases). In germline, CDR1 is SQVTM, CDR2 ANQGSEA. The V gene lost 4 bases and the J gene lost 6 bases, with 13 bases spanning the gap. The CDR3 totals 12 residues. The CDR3 spells CSVVQGTGEQYF. DNA of the CDR3: TGCAGCGTTGTCCAGGGGACGGGCGAGCAGTACTTC.

CDR3 loop: CASSQAGTGTGELFF. The CDR3 region has the DNA TGTGCCAGCAGCCAAGCCGGGACAGGGACCGGGGAGCTGTTTTTT. J is TRBJ2-2 and V is TRBV3-1 (or the pseudogene TRBV3-2), with TRBD1 identical over 9 bases. The J segment lost 5 bases and the V segment lost 1 base, leaving 2 bases of the junction unmatched. The CDR3 is 15 residues long. Germline values: CDR1 LGHDT, CDR2 YNNKEL (reference sequence).

The chain uses TRBV3-1 (or the pseudogene TRBV3-2) and TRBJ2-1, with TRBD2 matching 8 bases. V shed 1 base, J shed 10 bases, and the junction held 9 bases outside the gene matches. Germline CDR1 LGHDT, CDR2 YNNKEL (reference sequence). This CDR3 contains 15 residues. The DNA for the CDR3 is TGTGCCAGCAGCCAAGTGACCGGGAGGGCTTGGGAGCAGTTCTTC. Translation gives CASSQVTGRAWEQFF.

The chain has TRBV10-3 and TRBJ1-5; maybe TRBD1 (5 bases). The CDR3 consists of 12 residues. Trimming removed 6 bases at V and 5 bases at J, with 8 bases between. The germline CDR1 and CDR2 sequences are ENHRY and SYGVKD. CDR3 sequence: CAISGADQPQHF. The CDR3 region has the DNA TGTGCCATCAGCGGGGCGGATCAGCCCCAGCATTTT.

V is TRBV5-1 and J is TRBJ1-3; no firm D call. Germline lookup yields CDR1 SGHRS and CDR2 YFSETQ. Trimming removed 4 bases from V and 2 bases from J, with 10 bases in between. CDR3 length: 14 residues. The CDR3 coding sequence is TGCGCCAGCAGCGTGGACGGCACTGGAAACACCATATATTTT. Translating gives CASSVDGTGNTIYF.

The V and J genes are TRBV10-3 and TRBJ1-6, with D possibly matching TRBD1 (5 bases). This CDR3 is built from 15 residues. Trimming removed 6 bases at V and 7 bases at J, with 16 bases between. The germline gives CDR1 ENHRY, CDR2 SYGVKD. This CDR3 reads CAISLTDSPNSPLHF. The CDR3 DNA follows: TGTGCCATCAGCCTCACCGACAGCCCAAATTCACCCCTCCACTTT.